Described below is a single T cell receptor beta chain sequence and its context. Its cognate antigen is unknown. Libraries were prepared by immunoSEQ multiplex PCR; TCRdb keeps only in-frame clonotypes and omits some of them. Here the sample spans 70,000 or so clones, approximately 94% being singletons. The sample is drawn from a study of T cell clonotyping in hematopoietic cell transplantation. General study results and limits: Graft donor and pretransplant recipient Inverse Simpson Index values predicted broader posttransplant TCR diversity.

Input material: peripheral blood mononuclear cells. This sequence originates from a man in his forties or fifties in good health. Some clones in this sample may be carry-over from other donors' samples.

The CDR3 bases are TGTGCCAGCAGTGACCGGGAAAAACTGTTTTTT. Protein product: CASSDREKLFF. This sequence joins TRBV25-1 and TRBJ1-4, with unresolved D. Germline V gene data show CDR1 as MGHDK and CDR2 as SYGVNS. The CDR3 sequence is 11 residues long. The ends were cut back, 3 bases at V and 8 bases at J, with 4 bases in the middle.